This T cell receptor beta chain was sequenced during a study of blood T cells in healthy people across ages. A second about 6 to 12 cycle PCR used barcoded and J-beta primers. With 12 random nucleotides, a template-switch adaptor tagged each individual cDNA molecule. MiXCR, run by TCRdb on the 5' RACE reads, gives a single entry per CDR3 protein. Of some 1.6 million distinct CDR3 sequences listed, around 36% are singletons. This TCR was sampled from a woman aged 30 to 39 in good health. The sequencing input was blood.

The CDR3 loop is CSAAGTLYQPQHF. CDR3 in DNA: TGCAGTGCTGCCGGGACCCTATACCAGCCCCAGCATTTT. The gene calls are TRBV20-1 and TRBJ1-5; weak D call: TRBD1 (5 bases). CDR3 length equals 13 residues. The V gene lost 5 bases and the J gene lost 7 bases, with 15 bases spanning the gap. Germline CDR1 is DFQATT and CDR2 is SNEGSKA (reference sequence).